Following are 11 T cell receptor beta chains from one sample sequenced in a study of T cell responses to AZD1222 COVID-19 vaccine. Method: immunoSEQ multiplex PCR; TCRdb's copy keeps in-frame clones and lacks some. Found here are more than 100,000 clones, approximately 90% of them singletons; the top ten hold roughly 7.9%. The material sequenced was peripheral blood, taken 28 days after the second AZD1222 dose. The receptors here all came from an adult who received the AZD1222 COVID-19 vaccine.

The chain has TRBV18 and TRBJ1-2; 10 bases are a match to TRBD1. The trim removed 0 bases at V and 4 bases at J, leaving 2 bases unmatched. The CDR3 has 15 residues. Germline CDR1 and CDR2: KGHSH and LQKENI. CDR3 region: CASSPPGQGIYGYTF. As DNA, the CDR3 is TGTGCCAGCTCACCACCGGGACAGGGGATCTATGGCTACACCTTC. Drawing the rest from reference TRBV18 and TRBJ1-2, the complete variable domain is NAGVMQNPRHLVRRRGQEARLRCSPMKGHSHVYWYRQLPEEGLKFMVYLQKENIIDESGMPKERFSAEFPKEGPSILRIQQVVRGDSAAYFCASSPPGQGIYGYTFGSGTRLTVV.

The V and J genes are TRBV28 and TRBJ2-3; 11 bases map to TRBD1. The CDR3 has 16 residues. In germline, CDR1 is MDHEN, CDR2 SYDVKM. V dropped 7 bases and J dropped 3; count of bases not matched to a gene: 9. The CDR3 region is CASTPPDRGRTDTQYF. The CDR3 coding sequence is TGTGCCAGCACCCCGCCGGACAGGGGGCGGACAGATACGCAGTATTTT.

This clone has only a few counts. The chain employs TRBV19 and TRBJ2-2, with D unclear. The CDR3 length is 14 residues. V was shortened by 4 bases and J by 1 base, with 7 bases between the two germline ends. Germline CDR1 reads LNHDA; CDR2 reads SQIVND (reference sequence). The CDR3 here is CASSTDLNTGELFF. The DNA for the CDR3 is TGTGCCAGTAGTACGGACCTGAACACCGGGGAGCTGTTTTTT. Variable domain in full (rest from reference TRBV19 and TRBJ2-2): DGGITQSPKYLFRKEGQNVTLSCEQNLNHDAMYWYRQDPGQGLRLIYYSQIVNDFQKGDIAEGYSVSREKKESFPLTVTSAQKNPTAFYLCASSTDLNTGELFFGEGSRLTVL.

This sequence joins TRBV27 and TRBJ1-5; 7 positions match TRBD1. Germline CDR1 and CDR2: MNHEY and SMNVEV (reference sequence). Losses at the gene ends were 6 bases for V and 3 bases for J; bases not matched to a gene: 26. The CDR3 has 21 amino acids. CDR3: CASSPIIPHTGTALVNQPQHF. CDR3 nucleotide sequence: TGTGCCAGCAGCCCTATTATTCCCCATACCGGGACAGCCTTAGTCAATCAGCCCCAGCATTTT.

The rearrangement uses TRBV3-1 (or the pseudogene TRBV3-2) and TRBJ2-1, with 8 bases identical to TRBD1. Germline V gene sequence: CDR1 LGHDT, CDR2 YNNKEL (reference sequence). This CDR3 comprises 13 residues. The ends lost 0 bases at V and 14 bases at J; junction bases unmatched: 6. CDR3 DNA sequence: TGTGCCAGCAGCCAAGAAGGGACAGGTGACGAGTTCTTC. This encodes CASSQEGTGDEFF.

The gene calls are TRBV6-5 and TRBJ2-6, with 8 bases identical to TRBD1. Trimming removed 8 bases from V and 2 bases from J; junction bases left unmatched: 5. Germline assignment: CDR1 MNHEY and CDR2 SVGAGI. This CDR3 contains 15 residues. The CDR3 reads CASSQGEPGANVLTF. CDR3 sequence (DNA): TGTGCCAGCTCACAGGGGGAGCCTGGGGCCAACGTCCTGACTTTC.

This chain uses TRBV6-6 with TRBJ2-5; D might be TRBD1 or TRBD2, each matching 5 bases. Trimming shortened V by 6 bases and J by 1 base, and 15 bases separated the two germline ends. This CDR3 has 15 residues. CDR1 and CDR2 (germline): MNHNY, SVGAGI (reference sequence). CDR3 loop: CASSSSGAFQETQYF. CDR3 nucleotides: TGTGCCAGCAGCTCCTCCGGGGCTTTCCAAGAGACCCAGTACTTC.

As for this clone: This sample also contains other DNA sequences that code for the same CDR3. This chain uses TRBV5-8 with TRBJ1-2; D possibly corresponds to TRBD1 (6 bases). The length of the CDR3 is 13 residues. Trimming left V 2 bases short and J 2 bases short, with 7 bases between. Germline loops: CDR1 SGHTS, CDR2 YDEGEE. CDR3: CASSLGQNYGYTF. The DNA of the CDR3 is TGTGCCAGCAGCTTAGGACAGAACTATGGCTACACCTTC.

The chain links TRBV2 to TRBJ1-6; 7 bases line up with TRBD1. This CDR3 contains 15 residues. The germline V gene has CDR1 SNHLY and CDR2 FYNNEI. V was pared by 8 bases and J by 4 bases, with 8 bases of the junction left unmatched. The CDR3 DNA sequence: TGTGCCAGCGGTGGGACAGCCAGTTATAATTCACCCCTCCACTTT. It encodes CASGGTASYNSPLHF.

This CDR3 reads CASSKLGLFTYEQYF. The CDR3, as DNA: TGTGCCAGCAGCAAATTGGGACTTTTCACCTACGAGCAGTACTTC. The chain combines TRBV5-4 with TRBJ2-7; a weak D match, TRBD2 (6 bases). The germline V gene encodes CDR1 SGHNT and CDR2 YYREEE (reference sequence). The germline V and J ends were trimmed by 4 bases and 2 bases, with 16 bases remaining between them. The CDR3 consists of 15 residues.

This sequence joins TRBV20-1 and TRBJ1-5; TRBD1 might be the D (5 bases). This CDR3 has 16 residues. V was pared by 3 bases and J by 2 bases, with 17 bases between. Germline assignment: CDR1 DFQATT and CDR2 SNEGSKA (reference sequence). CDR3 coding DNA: TGCAGTGCTAGTGAGGGACCCAGGGCTCGCAATCAGCCCCAGCATTTT. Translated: CSASEGPRARNQPQHF.